These 31 T cell receptor beta chains share one sample of origin, sequenced in a study of CD8+ T cells in alopecia areata. Extracted from the samples, RNA was reverse transcribed into cDNA to serve as the sequencing template. Clones were read by immunoSEQ multiplex PCR, and TCRdb kept only the in-frame ones, dropping some. The table lists 160,000 or so clones, less than 65% of them singletons, with roughly a fifth in the top ten. The sample here was CD8+ T cells sorted from blood, taken at week 0. The receptors originated from a human donor with alopecia areata.

The chain has TRBV29-1 and TRBJ1-1; maybe TRBD1 (6 bases). The V and J ends lost 5 bases and 1 base respectively, with 11 bases between them. Germline CDR1 SQVTM, CDR2 ANQGSEA. The CDR3 is 13 residues long. The CDR3 DNA sequence: TGCAGCGTTCGATGGACAGAGAACACTGAAGCTTTCTTT. Residues: CSVRWTENTEAFF.

The V gene is TRBV2, the J gene TRBJ2-2; TRBD1 matches 9 bases. The CDR3 sequence is 13 residues long. The ends lost 5 bases at V and 11 bases at J; junction bases unmatched: 6. Germline CDR1 SNHLY, CDR2 FYNNEI. The DNA for the CDR3 is TGTGCCAGCAGTCGGGGACAGGGAGAAGAGCTGTTTTTT. It translates to CASSRGQGEELFF.

There are a few counts of this clone. The V call is TRBV29-1, the J call TRBJ2-5, with 8 bases lining up with TRBD1. J gave up 4 bases and V 6 bases, and 7 bases lay outside the gene matches. Germline V gene sequence: CDR1 SQVTM, CDR2 ANQGSEA. The CDR3 contains 13 residues. As DNA, the CDR3 is TGCAGCGTAAGGACAGGGCGAGGAGAGACCCAGTACTTC. Translation gives CSVRTGRGETQYF.

As to this clone: Other DNA sequences of this sample code for an identical CDR3. V and J are TRBV6-5 and TRBJ1-2; no firm D call. V gave up 0 bases and J gave up 3 bases, with 8 bases separating them. This CDR3 spans 14 amino acids. Germline lookup yields CDR1 MNHEY and CDR2 SVGAGI. The CDR3 is CASSYSEGDYGYTF. In nucleotides, the CDR3 is TGTGCCAGCAGTTACTCAGAGGGAGACTATGGCTACACCTTC.

A few counts support this clone. The chain recombines TRBV29-1 with TRBJ2-2; D is unresolved. CDR1 and CDR2 (germline): SQVTM, ANQGSEA. V was clipped by 4 bases and J by 7 bases, with 10 bases between them. The length of the CDR3 is 12 residues. CDR3: CSVVWSGGELFF. The CDR3 bases are TGCAGCGTTGTTTGGAGTGGCGGGGAGCTGTTTTTT.

This clone has a handful of counts. The V call is TRBV4-1, the J call TRBJ1-5; 7 nucleotides align to TRBD1. The CDR3 spans 15 residues. Trimming took 0 bases from V and 7 from J; bases not matched to a gene: 6. Germline V gives CDR1 MGHRA, CDR2 YSYEKL. The CDR3 here is CASSQDLSRGQPQHF. The CDR3 DNA reads TGCGCCAGCAGCCAAGATTTGTCCAGGGGGCAGCCCCAGCATTTT.

The table lists this clone with a few counts. The genes are TRBV7-2 and TRBJ2-1; 8 bases agree with TRBD2. Germline V gives CDR1 SGHTA, CDR2 FQGNSA. V shed 4 bases and J 9 bases; nucleotides not matched to a gene: 11. The CDR3 runs to 15 residues. The DNA for the CDR3 is TGTGCCAGCAGCTCGGGGCCGGGGGGGCCCGGTGAGCAGTTCTTC. Its protein product is CASSSGPGGPGEQFF.

This clone was counted between two and nine times. CDR3: CASSEWGATDTQYF. CDR3 DNA: TGTGCCAGCAGTGAATGGGGGGCTACAGATACGCAGTATTTT. The chain recombines TRBV2 with TRBJ2-3; either TRBD1 or TRBD2 may fit D (6 bases each). Germline values: CDR1 SNHLY, CDR2 FYNNEI. The CDR3 has 14 residues. Trimming stripped 2 bases from V and 3 bases from J, with 9 bases between.

A few counts support this clone. The rearrangement links TRBV29-1 to TRBJ2-3, with 7 positions matching TRBD2. The CDR3 contains 13 residues. The V and J ends lost 8 bases and 2 bases, in that order; junction bases with no gene match: 7. Germline V gene lookup returns CDR1 SQVTM and CDR2 ANQGSEA. The CDR3 DNA reads as TGCAGCCCCCGGGCGGGGGACACAGATACGCAGTATTTT. Translation gives CSPRAGDTDTQYF.

The sample holds one count of this clone. V gene TRBV4-3 combines with J gene TRBJ1-4; weak D call: TRBD1 (6 bases). This CDR3 comprises 15 residues. V was shortened by 1 base and J by 0 bases, with 6 bases between the two germline ends. Germline CDR1 and CDR2: LGHNA and YSLEER. DNA for the CDR3: TGCGCCAGCAGCCAAGGGACAGCAACTAATGAAAAACTGTTTTTT. Protein: CASSQGTATNEKLFF.

The V and J genes are TRBV27 and TRBJ2-5, with a weak D call TRBD2 (5 bases). V dropped 3 bases and J dropped 5 bases, with 10 bases sitting between them. This CDR3 is 13 amino acids long. The germline V gene has CDR1 MNHEY and CDR2 SMNVEV (reference sequence). The CDR3 sequence is CASSFGELETQYF. CDR3 coding DNA: TGTGCCAGCAGTTTCGGGGAGTTGGAGACCCAGTACTTC.

The V call is TRBV4-1, the J call TRBJ1-1; no clear D. The V end lost 0 bases, the J end lost 1 base, and 9 bases lay between the germline ends. Germline V gene lookup returns CDR1 MGHRA and CDR2 YSYEKL. The CDR3 is 15 amino acids. The CDR3 nucleotides are TGCGCCAGCAGCCAAGACCGGCTTGGGAACACTGAAGCTTTCTTT. Translation gives CASSQDRLGNTEAFF.

This clone has only a few counts. Here the CDR3 reads CSAEGGNYGYTF. For the CDR3, the DNA is TGCAGCGCCGAGGGCGGCAACTATGGCTACACCTTC. The chain uses TRBV29-1 and TRBJ1-2; D gene ambiguous. Germline values: CDR1 SQVTM, CDR2 ANQGSEA. With 7 bases removed from V and 2 bases from J, the gap between germline ends came to 11 bases. CDR3 size: 12 residues. The full variable domain, in which reference TRBV29-1 and TRBJ1-2 provide the parts outside the CDR3, is SAVISQKPSRDICQRGTSLTIQCQVDSQVTMMFWYRQQPGQSLTLIATANQGSEATYESGFVIDKFPISRPNLTFSTLTVSNMSPEDSSIYLCSAEGGNYGYTFGSGTRLTVV.

Concerning this clone itself: Other nucleotide sequences from this sample produce the same CDR3. The J gene is TRBJ1-1, the V gene TRBV30, with D unresolved. This CDR3 region has 13 residues. Germline CDR1 reads GTSNPN; CDR2 reads SVGIG (reference sequence). V was cut by 0 bases and J by 4 bases, with 9 bases left in between. CDR3 DNA: TGTGCCTGGAGTGTAGATGGTGGCACTGAAGCTTTCTTT. Translated, it gives CAWSVDGGTEAFF. Variable domain in full (rest from reference TRBV30 and TRBJ1-1): SQTIHQWPATLVQPVGSPLSLECTVEGTSNPNLYWYRQAAGRGLQLLFYSVGIGQISSEVPQNLSASRPQDRQFILSSKKLLLSDSGFYLCAWSVDGGTEAFFGQGTRLTVV.

DNA of the CDR3: TGTGCCAGCAGCGTAGGCCTAGGGAACACTGAAGCTTTCTTT. It specifies CASSVGLGNTEAFF. The chain couples TRBV9 to TRBJ1-1; D is unclear. The CDR3 has 14 residues. V was clipped by 0 bases and J by 1 base, with 7 bases between them. Germline V gene sequence: CDR1 SGDLS, CDR2 YYNGEE.

This sequence joins TRBV2 and TRBJ2-1; 9 bases map to TRBD1. This CDR3 has 16 amino acids. Germline V gene data show CDR1 as SNHLY and CDR2 as FYNNEI. Trimming cost V 10 bases and J 8 bases; bases outside gene matches: 18. The CDR3, as DNA: TGTGCCAACGATGGGTTCCCAGACACAGGGGGCCATGAGCAGTTCTTC. The encoded protein is CANDGFPDTGGHEQFF.

This chain connects TRBV4-3 to TRBJ2-7; 8 positions agree with TRBD1. In germline, CDR1 is LGHNA, CDR2 YSLEER. With 0 bases clipped from V and 4 bases from J, the junction kept 8 bases outside the gene matches. The CDR3 sequence is 16 residues long. The CDR3 is CASSQDRAGGMYEQYF. In DNA, the CDR3 is TGCGCCAGCAGCCAAGATCGCGCAGGGGGCATGTACGAGCAGTACTTC.

The rearrangement links TRBV30 to TRBJ2-1; TRBD2 matches at 9 bases. The CDR3 has 14 amino acids. Per the germline V gene, CDR1 is GTSNPN and CDR2 is SVGIG (reference sequence). Trimming at V came to 8 bases and at J to 5 bases, leaving 10 bases not matched to a gene. CDR3 amino acids: CAGPIAGANNEQFF. The CDR3, as DNA: TGTGCCGGCCCGATAGCGGGGGCCAACAATGAGCAGTTCTTC.

J is TRBJ1-6 and V is TRBV2; weak D call: TRBD1 (6 bases). Between the trimmed V and J ends, which lost 4 bases and 12 bases, there was a span of 7 bases. The CDR3 contains 11 residues. CDR1 and CDR2 from the germline V gene are SNHLY and FYNNEI. The CDR3 reads CASSGGGPLHF. CDR3 coding DNA: TGTGCCAGCAGTGGAGGGGGACCCCTCCACTTT.

A few counts support this clone. The chain links TRBV27 to TRBJ2-2; D unresolved. V gave up 0 bases and J gave up 1 base, with 3 bases separating them. The CDR3 length is 14 residues. Germline CDR1 MNHEY, CDR2 SMNVEV (reference sequence). The CDR3 reads CASSLSGNTGELFF. The CDR3 DNA sequence: TGTGCCAGCAGTTTATCGGGGAACACCGGGGAGCTGTTTTTT.

This chain joins TRBV6-6 and TRBJ1-2, with D tentatively TRBD1 (5 bases). The CDR3 runs 11 residues. CDR1 is MNHNY and CDR2 is SVGAGI in the germline V gene (reference sequence). Trimming left V 7 bases short and J 6 bases short, with 9 bases between. CDR3 coding DNA: TGTGCCAGCAAAGGGGTGGATGGCTACACCTTC. This gives the protein CASKGVDGYTF.

This chain links TRBV11-3 with TRBJ1-1; tentative D call: TRBD1 (5 bases). The V and J ends lost 7 bases and 2 bases respectively, with 17 bases between them. The CDR3 totals 15 residues. Germline-derived CDR1 and CDR2 are SGHNT and YENEEA. The CDR3 coding sequence is TGTGCCAGCACCTTGGGAAGGGGTGGTAACACTGAAGCTTTCTTT. Translating gives CASTLGRGGNTEAFF.

The chain has TRBV11-2 and TRBJ1-2; 8 nucleotides align to TRBD1. Unmatched junction bases numbered 9, after V lost 5 bases and J lost 7 bases. This CDR3 region has 14 residues. Germline loops: CDR1 SGHAT, CDR2 FQNNGV. CDR3: CASSPGQGRSGYTF. For the CDR3, the DNA is TGTGCCAGCAGCCCAGGACAGGGAAGATCTGGCTACACCTTC.

The chain recombines TRBV4-1 with TRBJ1-6; TRBD1 aligns across 8 bases. The germline V gene has CDR1 MGHRA and CDR2 YSYEKL. With 3 bases clipped from V and 6 bases from J, the junction kept 4 bases outside the gene matches. The CDR3 extends over 15 amino acids. CDR3 region: CASSQSDRANSPLHF. CDR3 coding DNA: TGCGCCAGCAGCCAGTCGGACAGGGCTAATTCACCCCTCCACTTT.

The rearrangement links TRBV7-9 to TRBJ2-3; no firm D call. The germline V and J ends were trimmed by 10 bases and 6 bases, with 14 bases remaining between them. The CDR3 sequence is 12 residues long. CDR1 and CDR2 from the germline V gene are SEHNR and FQNEAQ (reference sequence). The CDR3 is CATEDSLDTQYF. CDR3 coding DNA: TGTGCCACAGAAGACTCGTTGGATACGCAGTATTTT. Looking up the rest from reference TRBV7-9 and TRBJ2-3 gives the full variable domain: DTGVSQNPRHKITKRGQNVTFRCDPISEHNRLYWYRQTLGQGPEFLTYFQNEAQLEKSRLLSDRFSAERPKGSFSTLEIQRTEQGDSAMYLCATEDSLDTQYFGPGTRLTVL.

The chain has TRBV30 and TRBJ2-3; the D call may be TRBD1 or TRBD2 (5 bases each). Germline CDR1 GTSNPN, CDR2 SVGIG (reference sequence). With 2 bases removed from V and 2 bases from J, the gap between germline ends came to 11 bases. The CDR3 contains 14 residues. Here the CDR3 DNA reads TGTGCCTGGAGTCCCCGGGACCTCACAGATACGCAGTATTTT. Translated: CAWSPRDLTDTQYF.

This chain links TRBV13 with TRBJ2-3; 8 bases agree with TRBD2. The V gene end was trimmed by 5 bases and the J gene end by 7 bases; junction bases not matched to a gene: 11. Germline CDR1 is PRHDT and CDR2 is FYEKMQ (reference sequence). This CDR3 is built from 15 residues. DNA of the CDR3: TGTGCCAGCAGCGAGCGGACCAGCGGGGGTTATACGCAGTATTTT. Protein: CASSERTSGGYTQYF.

The chain has TRBV4-1 and TRBJ1-2; a weak D match, TRBD1 (5 bases). Germline assignment: CDR1 MGHRA and CDR2 YSYEKL. The CDR3 loop spans 15 amino acids. The V end lost 3 bases, the J end lost 6 bases, and 17 bases lay between the germline ends. The CDR3 is CASSQWDSPGDGYTF. The CDR3 DNA sequence: TGCGCCAGCAGCCAGTGGGACTCTCCCGGCGATGGCTACACCTTC.

The chain recombines TRBV27 with TRBJ2-7; 10 positions agree with TRBD1. The germline CDR1 and CDR2 sequences are MNHEY and SMNVEV (reference sequence). CDR3 length: 14 amino acids. The V segment lost 5 bases and the J segment 3 bases; nucleotides outside the gene matches: 4. The CDR3, as DNA: TGTGCCAGCAGTCCGGGACAGGGGCGCTACGAGCAGTACTTC. Its protein is CASSPGQGRYEQYF.

J is TRBJ1-2 and V is TRBV9, with D unresolved. The CDR3 loop spans 15 amino acids. CDR1 is SGDLS, CDR2 YYNGEE, per germline. V dropped 0 bases and J dropped 0 bases, with 9 bases sitting between them. CDR3: CASSVERDTNYGYTF. The CDR3 nucleotides are TGTGCCAGCAGCGTAGAGAGGGATACTAACTATGGCTACACCTTC.

This clone was picked up a small number of times. The chain uses TRBV25-1 and TRBJ2-5; D call uncertain. The length of the CDR3 is 12 residues. Germline assignment: CDR1 MGHDK and CDR2 SYGVNS. V lost 5 bases and J 5 bases, leaving 9 bases between the germline ends. The CDR3 sequence is CASSLADETQYF. The CDR3 DNA reads as TGTGCCAGCAGTCTGGCCGACGAGACCCAGTACTTC. Full variable domain (missing parts from reference TRBV25-1 and TRBJ2-5): EADIYQTPRYLVIGTGKKITLECSQTMGHDKMYWYQQDPGMELHLIHYSYGVNSTEKGDLSSESTVSRIRTEHFPLTLESARPSHTSQYLCASSLADETQYFGPGTRLLVL.